One sample yielded the 6 T cell receptor beta chains listed below, sequenced in a study of cytomegalovirus exposure and HLA in healthy donors. PCR employed 60 Vbeta and 13 Jbeta primers. Measured with immunoSEQ multiplex PCR; TCRdb has only the in-frame clones, and not every one. The sample holds 75,000 to 95,000 clones, just under 90% seen once. Sequencing input: PBMCs. The receptors were gathered from a young man in good health and CMV-seronegative.

V is TRBV30 and J is TRBJ2-6, with D possibly TRBD2 on 5 matching bases. V was clipped by 0 bases and J by 2 bases, with 11 bases between them. There are 16 residues in the CDR3. From germline, CDR1 is GTSNPN and CDR2 SVGIG (reference sequence). CDR3 residues: CAWSVREQTGANVLTF. As DNA, the CDR3 is TGTGCCTGGAGTGTGAGGGAGCAAACTGGGGCCAACGTCCTGACTTTC.

The gene calls are TRBV2 and TRBJ2-1; D uncertain. In germline, CDR1 is SNHLY, CDR2 FYNNEI. Between the trimmed V and J ends, which lost 1 base and 0 bases, there was a span of 7 bases. CDR3 length: 15 amino acids. In DNA, the CDR3 is TGTGCCAGCAGTGAAGGCCGGAGCTCCTACAATGAGCAGTTCTTC. This encodes CASSEGRSSYNEQFF.

This chain uses TRBV5-8 with TRBJ2-5; 7 bases agree with TRBD1. CDR3 size: 14 residues. Looked up from germline, CDR1 is SGHTS and CDR2 is YDEGEE. With V trimmed by 5 bases and J by 5 bases, 9 bases remained unmatched. CDR3 coding DNA: TGTGCCAGCAGGTTGCGAGGGGGCTCGGAGACCCAGTACTTC. As protein: CASRLRGGSETQYF.

The chain recombines TRBV2 with TRBJ1-5, with 7 bases identical to TRBD1. Trimming cost V 5 bases and J 3 bases; bases outside gene matches: 7. Germline CDR1 reads SNHLY; CDR2 reads FYNNEI. This CDR3 spans 15 amino acids. The CDR3 reads CASSLTGAFNQPQHF. Written as DNA, the CDR3 is TGTGCCAGCAGTTTAACAGGGGCGTTCAATCAGCCCCAGCATTTT.

CDR3 sequence (DNA): TGTGCCACCAGGAGCGATGAGCGGGCCCGAGGGCAGTTCTTC. This translates into CATRSDERARGQFF. The rearrangement links TRBV15 to TRBJ2-1; a possible D gene is TRBD2 (6 bases). The CDR3 loop spans 14 amino acids. Between the trimmed V and J ends, which lost 6 bases and 12 bases, there was a span of 21 bases. Germline V gene sequence: CDR1 LNHNV, CDR2 YYDKDF (reference sequence).

Comments on this clone: One junction end disagrees with the germline gene, perhaps due to a read error. The sample carries other DNA sequences with the same CDR3. This rearrangement joins TRBV9 to TRBJ2-2; 7 positions match TRBD2. Germline CDR1 reads SGDLS; CDR2 reads YYNGEE. The CDR3 loop spans 15 amino acids. CDR3 loop: CASSPRDSLGGELFF. The CDR3 DNA reads TGTGCCAGCAGCCCTCGGGACTCCCTGGGGGGGGAACTGTTTTTT.